This TCR beta chain was obtained from a study of T cell responses to AZD1222 COVID-19 vaccine (TCRdb year 2021). In terms of the full investigation: AZD1222 recipients with second doses at about 4 weeks or about 12 weeks were pooled, because spike-specific TCR depth and breadth did not differ between schedules. TCR sequencing was performed for about 240 trial participants, of whom about 200 were given two doses of AZD1222 and approximately 25 were given two doses of MenACWY control vaccine. Trial participants were enrolled into age subgroups of 18-55, 56-69 and 70-plus years, which contained roughly 150, 30 and 60 TCR-sequenced participants, respectively. General findings and caveats noted by the study authors: Nearly half of unique spike-specific TCRs reportedly recognized epitopes outside regions mutated in the B.1.351 and B.1.1.7 variants. A significant rise in spike-specific TCR breadth and depth was observed after two AZD1222 doses relative to day 0 and relative to MenACWY recipients. CD4 TCRs associated with the vaccine covered the entire spike protein, and the dominant responses were in regions 160-218 and 743-854. In the small 56-69-year group, the increase in depth fell short of significance, most likely because of low power. Because no day 14 peak-response samples were available, repertoires were characterized only after the peak T cell response. Conclusions about previously exposed vaccinees are limited because only six or seven AZD1222 recipients were SARS-CoV-2 seropositive at baseline. Participants were mostly white British and included more females than males, and it was suggested by the authors that clonal diversity may have been underestimated.

The CDR3 runs 13 residues from the cysteine to the phenylalanine. This entry keeps only the CDR3 DNA: 39 bases, framed from base 1. From a lookup of the germline V gene (reference sequence), CDR1 and CDR2 are GTSNPN and SVGIG. At the junction V is shortened by 5 bases and J by 1 base, with 9 bases in between. With regard to this clone: Its binding antigen is unknown. Base qualities are not provided; no much larger clone lies one nucleotide away.

The time point label for this specimen denotes: baseline before first vaccination. Samples from vaccinated people were obtained from the UK trials COV001 and COV002, which included a single-blind randomized controlled phase 2/3 trial of AZD1222 (ChAdOx1 nCoV-19) in healthy adults. Trial participant PBMC samples were collected at day 0 and day 28 after the second dose for TCRbeta chain sequencing. The CDR3 regions of human TCRbeta chains were subjected to immunosequencing. As for the original processing: TCRs in the repertoires were compared against a reference library of SARS-CoV-2-specific TCRs that had been generated with the MIRA antigen-specificity platform. Breadth was defined as the fraction of unique TCRs that were SARS-CoV-2-associated. Depth was defined as the fraction of total T cells that were SARS-CoV-2-associated. Each spike-specific TCR was assigned to its reactive spike region and to a CD4 or CD8 class using the MIRA data. Log10-transformed breadth and depth values were compared by one-way ANOVA with Sidak's multiple comparisons tests. Entries here come from immuneACCESS through TCRdb and include only in-frame sequences with V and J called. Some clones fail to appear in such tables; in the studies checked, an unresolved V gene covers under half of the shortfall, and the cause of the remainder is unknown. D and trimming come from the DNA, and the V and J calls and clone size come from that table. The sample data list over 90,000 clones, and about nine tenths of these were observed just once. Around 4.8% of the sample belongs to the ten largest clones.

The sequence joins TRBV30 to TRBJ1-3; TRBD1 might be the D gene, on 5 matching bases. The sequence was collected from an adult in good health. Sequences were derived from peripheral blood, sampled on day 0 of AZD1222 vaccination. The CDR3 region has the sequence CAWDEGSGNTIYF. The DNA is TGTGCCTGGGACGAGGGGTCTGGAAACACCATATATTTT.